This is a list of T cell receptor beta chains from one sample in a study of blood T cell repertoires in COVID-19. Sequenced by immunoSEQ multiplex PCR; TCRdb stores in-frame clones only, minus some. The repertoire includes approximately 60,000 clones, about four fifths of them detected once, and 8.2% sits in the top ten. Sequencing was performed on peripheral blood. These receptor sequences come from a woman over 75 with acute or convalescent COVID-19. Both conserved end residues are part of each CDR3. Each record gives: D gene, V gene, clone size, J gene, CDR3 protein, CDR3 DNA. A D gene is named only where the DNA matches it firmly. The size of a clone is reported for some rows only, either as once, few or many, or as a class for expanded clones.

>TRBD2|TRBV2|NA|TRBJ2-7
CASAGGRSYEQYF
TGTGCCAGCGCGGGAGGAAGGTCCTACGAGCAGTACTTC
>NA|TRBV14|NA|TRBJ2-7
CASTHKIGGLDEQYF
TGTGCCAGCACCCACAAAATCGGGGGGCTCGACGAGCAGTACTTC
>NA|TRBV2|NA|TRBJ2-3
CASSGSRITDTQYF
TGTGCCAGCAGTGGGTCGCGGATCACAGATACGCAGTATTTT
>TRBD1|TRBV25-1|once|TRBJ1-4
CASSVGGQGNEKLFF
TGTGCCAGCAGTGTCGGAGGACAGGGAAATGAAAAACTGTTTTTT
>TRBD2|TRBV10-1|few|TRBJ2-1
CASSESRLAGLQEQFF
TGCGCCAGCAGTGAGTCGAGACTAGCGGGACTACAGGAGCAGTTCTTC
>NA|TRBV28|NA|TRBJ2-7
CASSLPLPGNEQYF
TGTGCCAGCAGCCTCCCTCTACCGGGTAACGAGCAGTACTTC
>NA|TRBV29-1|NA|TRBJ1-1
CSAAPGTEAFF
TGCAGCGCAGCTCCGGGCACTGAAGCTTTCTTT
>NA|TRBV3-1/TRBV3-2|few|TRBJ1-3
CASSIGDLSGNTIYF
TGTGCCAGCAGCATAGGGGATCTCTCTGGAAACACCATATATTTT
>TRBD1|TRBV14|NA|TRBJ2-5
CASSPGQGLSETQYF
TGTGCCAGCAGCCCTGGACAGGGATTATCAGAGACCCAGTACTTC
>NA|TRBV6-6|NA|TRBJ2-1
CASSARHEQFF
TGTGCCAGCAGTGCCAGGCATGAGCAGTTCTTC
>NA|TRBV9|NA|TRBJ2-3
CASSPKWGRGRTDTQYF
TGTGCCAGCAGCCCGAAATGGGGCAGGGGAAGGACAGATACGCAGTATTTT